Below are 19 T cell receptor beta chains sequenced from a single sample in a study of cytomegalovirus exposure and HLA in healthy donors. Primers included in the PCR were 60 Vbeta and 13 Jbeta primers. The repertoire was sequenced with immunoSEQ multiplex PCR; TCRdb's copy has only in-frame clones and lacks some. In the table there are roughly 190,000 clones, over 80% of which are singletons. Sequencing was performed on PBMCs. The receptors originated from a woman aged 45 to 65 in good health and CMV-seropositive.

The chain uses TRBV6-5 and TRBJ1-3; D gene unclear. Germline V gene sequence: CDR1 MNHEY, CDR2 SVGAGI. CDR3 size: 15 residues. V was cut by 3 bases and J by 4 bases, with 13 bases left in between. CDR3 residues: CASSYRSGSGNTIYF. DNA for the CDR3: TGTGCCAGCAGTTATAGGTCAGGCTCGGGAAACACCATATATTTT.

The rearrangement joins TRBV7-9 to TRBJ1-6; TRBD1 matches 7 bases. This CDR3 has 15 residues. The V segment lost 5 bases and the J segment 9 bases; nucleotides outside the gene matches: 10. From germline, CDR1 is SEHNR and CDR2 FQNEAQ (reference sequence). CDR3 protein: CASSPDPDRVSPLHF. The CDR3 DNA is TGTGCCAGCAGCCCCGACCCTGACAGGGTTTCACCCCTCCACTTT. The full variable domain, rest sourced from reference TRBV7-9 and TRBJ1-6, is DTGVSQNPRHKITKRGQNVTFRCDPISEHNRLYWYRQTLGQGPEFLTYFQNEAQLEKSRLLSDRFSAERPKGSFSTLEIQRTEQGDSAMYLCASSPDPDRVSPLHFGNGTRLTVT.

The chain links TRBV19 to TRBJ1-1; 7 nucleotides line up with TRBD1. V lost 3 bases, J lost 1 base, and 5 bases stayed unmatched. Germline V gene lookup returns CDR1 LNHDA and CDR2 SQIVND (reference sequence). The CDR3 is 15 amino acids. CDR3 sequence reads: CASSMEQGENTEAFF. The CDR3 DNA follows: TGTGCCAGTAGTATGGAGCAGGGGGAGAACACTGAAGCTTTCTTT. The whole variable domain, filled in from reference TRBV19 and TRBJ1-1, reads DGGITQSPKYLFRKEGQNVTLSCEQNLNHDAMYWYRQDPGQGLRLIYYSQIVNDFQKGDIAEGYSVSREKKESFPLTVTSAQKNPTAFYLCASSMEQGENTEAFFGQGTRLTVV.

The chain uses TRBV5-1 and TRBJ1-4; 9 bases match TRBD1. In germline, CDR1 is SGHRS, CDR2 YFSETQ. This CDR3 has 15 amino acids. After removal of 5 bases from V and 5 bases from J, the junction contained 7 bases not matched to a gene. CDR3 sequence (DNA): TGCGCCAGCAGTCGAAGGGACAGGGAAAATGAAAAACTGTTTTTT. Translating it yields CASSRRDRENEKLFF.

In this sample, this clone turned up once. The rearrangement links TRBV9 to TRBJ1-2, with TRBD1 matching 7 bases. CDR1 is SGDLS, CDR2 YYNGEE, per germline. The V segment lost 3 bases and the J segment 7 bases; nucleotides outside the gene matches: 12. CDR3 length equals 15 residues. The CDR3 DNA is TGTGCCAGCAGCGAGGACAGGAGGGGAGACGGTGGCTACACCTTC. This sequence encodes CASSEDRRGDGGYTF.

The chain employs TRBV19 and TRBJ2-1; D unclear. The CDR3 is 14 residues long. Germline CDR1 LNHDA, CDR2 SQIVND (reference sequence). V shed 5 bases and J shed 2 bases, with 10 bases lying between them. Written as DNA, the CDR3 is TGTGCCAGTAGTTCCCCCGGTGCCTACAATGAGCAGTTCTTC. As protein: CASSSPGAYNEQFF.

The rearrangement links TRBV9 to TRBJ1-1; D perhaps matches TRBD1 (6 bases). This CDR3 is built from 15 residues. With 4 bases removed from V and 3 bases from J, the gap between germline ends came to 16 bases. Germline lookup yields CDR1 SGDLS and CDR2 YYNGEE. CDR3 amino acids: CASSRGGGRHTEAFF. The CDR3 nucleotides read TGTGCCAGCAGCCGTGGGGGGGGCAGGCACACTGAAGCTTTCTTT.

V gene TRBV30 combines with J gene TRBJ1-1; no definite D call. This CDR3 is 15 amino acids long. From germline, CDR1 is GTSNPN and CDR2 SVGIG (reference sequence). V lost 0 bases and J lost 3, with 14 bases in between. The CDR3 DNA follows: TGTGCCTGGAGTGTACGGGGTCATGGGGACACTGAAGCTTTCTTT. Encoded protein: CAWSVRGHGDTEAFF.

The genes are TRBV10-2 and TRBJ1-4, with D tentatively TRBD1 (5 bases). CDR3 length: 14 amino acids. V was clipped by 2 bases and J by 7 bases, with 11 bases between them. Germline-derived CDR1 and CDR2 are WSHSY and SAAADI. The CDR3 here is CASSEGRGSEKLFF. The CDR3 DNA follows: TGCGCCAGCAGTGAGGGGAGGGGTAGTGAAAAACTGTTTTTT.

The chain uses TRBV6-6 and TRBJ2-3, with D unclear. The V and J ends lost 2 bases and 2 bases respectively, with 5 bases between them. The germline V gene encodes CDR1 MNHNY and CDR2 SVGAGI (reference sequence). The CDR3 sequence is 13 residues long. CDR3 in DNA: TGTGCCAGCAGTTACACAGACACAGATACGCAGTATTTT. Protein sequence: CASSYTDTDTQYF.

The chain is built from TRBV7-2 and TRBJ2-1, with 7 bases that match TRBD1. Germline CDR1 is SGHTA and CDR2 is FQGNSA. With V trimmed by 8 bases and J by 4 bases, 2 bases remained unmatched. The CDR3 contains 12 residues. The chain's CDR3 is CASQGDYNEQFF. CDR3 in DNA: TGTGCCAGCCAGGGGGATTACAATGAGCAGTTCTTC.

This clone was observed once. J is TRBJ1-1 and V is TRBV30; TRBD1 is a possible D gene (5 bases). The CDR3 contains 11 residues. Trimming removed 5 bases from V and 5 bases from J, with 9 bases in between. Germline CDR1 is GTSNPN and CDR2 is SVGIG (reference sequence). DNA for the CDR3: TGTGCCTGGGACAGAGCTACTGAAGCTTTCTTT. This codes for CAWDRATEAFF. The whole variable domain, remainder taken from reference TRBV30 and TRBJ1-1, is SQTIHQWPATLVQPVGSPLSLECTVEGTSNPNLYWYRQAAGRGLQLLFYSVGIGQISSEVPQNLSASRPQDRQFILSSKKLLLSDSGFYLCAWDRATEAFFGQGTRLTVV.

The chain combines TRBV19 with TRBJ1-5; 8 bases are a match to TRBD1. CDR1 is LNHDA, CDR2 SQIVND, per germline (reference sequence). This CDR3 has 15 amino acids. J lost 0 bases, V lost 10 bases, and 8 bases had no gene match. CDR3 sequence reads: CATRQGRYSNQPQHF. CDR3 nucleotide sequence: TGTGCCACCAGACAGGGGAGGTATAGCAATCAGCCCCAGCATTTT.

The gene calls are TRBV5-1 and TRBJ2-5, with TRBD2 as a possible D gene (5 bases). Trimming stripped 4 bases from V and 6 bases from J, with 10 bases between. The CDR3 totals 12 residues. In germline, CDR1 is SGHRS, CDR2 YFSETQ. CDR3 sequence (DNA): TGCGCCAGCAGCCTGGACTTTAAGACCCAGTACTTC. This codes for CASSLDFKTQYF.

The V call is TRBV18, the J call TRBJ1-5; D is possibly TRBD1 (5 bases). This CDR3 spans 15 amino acids. Trimming removed 0 bases at V and 4 bases at J, with 10 bases between. CDR1 is KGHSH and CDR2 is LQKENI in the germline V gene. The CDR3: CASSPPQGGNQPQHF. CDR3 DNA sequence: TGTGCCAGCTCACCACCGCAGGGAGGTAATCAGCCCCAGCATTTT.

V and J are TRBV6-1 and TRBJ2-3; 10 bases are a match to TRBD2. The CDR3 spans 15 residues. Germline values: CDR1 MNHNS, CDR2 SASEGT. V shed 6 bases, J shed 3 bases, and the junction held 6 bases outside the gene matches. CDR3 in DNA: TGTGCCAGCAGCCCAGGACTAGCGGAGACAGATACGCAGTATTTT. Amino acids: CASSPGLAETDTQYF.

This clone came up once. The chain links TRBV28 to TRBJ1-2; TRBD1 matches at 8 bases. This CDR3 comprises 15 residues. V lost 5 bases and J lost 4; bases outside the gene matches: 9. The germline CDR1 and CDR2 sequences are MDHEN and SYDVKM. Here the CDR3 DNA reads TGTGCCAGCAGTCCCCAAACAGGGGGGGTCTATGGCTACACCTTC. It specifies CASSPQTGGVYGYTF.

The chain combines TRBV7-2 with TRBJ1-4, with D unresolved. Trimming removed 8 bases from V and 7 bases from J, with 17 bases in between. CDR1 is SGHTA and CDR2 is FQGNSA in the germline V gene. The CDR3 totals 14 residues. The CDR3 here is CASHEGDLLEKLFF. CDR3 bases: TGTGCCAGCCATGAGGGTGATCTGCTTGAAAAACTGTTTTTT. Using reference TRBV7-2 and TRBJ1-4 for the parts outside the CDR3, the full variable domain is GAGVSQSPSNKVTEKGKDVELRCDPISGHTALYWYRQSLGQGLEFLIYFQGNSAPDKSGLPSDRFSAERTGGSVSTLTIQRTQQEDSAVYLCASHEGDLLEKLFFGSGTQLSVL.

The chain is built from TRBV19 and TRBJ1-4; 9 bases fit TRBD1. This CDR3 comprises 14 residues. The germline gives CDR1 LNHDA, CDR2 SQIVND (reference sequence). V trimming: 5 bases; J trimming: 7 bases; junction bases outside the gene matches: 5. The CDR3 loop reads CASSPGTGSEKLFF. The CDR3 nucleotides read TGTGCCAGTAGTCCCGGGACAGGGAGTGAAAAACTGTTTTTT.